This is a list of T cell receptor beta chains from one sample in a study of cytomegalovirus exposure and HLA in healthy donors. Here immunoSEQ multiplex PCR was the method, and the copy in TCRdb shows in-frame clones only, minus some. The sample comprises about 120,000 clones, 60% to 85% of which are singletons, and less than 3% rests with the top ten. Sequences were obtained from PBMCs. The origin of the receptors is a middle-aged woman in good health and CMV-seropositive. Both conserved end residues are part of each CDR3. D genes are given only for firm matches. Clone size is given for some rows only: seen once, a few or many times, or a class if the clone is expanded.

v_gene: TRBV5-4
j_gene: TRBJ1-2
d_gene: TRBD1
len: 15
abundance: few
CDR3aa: CASSLVQGAREGYTF
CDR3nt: TGTGCCAGCAGCCTGGTCCAGGGGGCGAGGGAGGGCTACACCTTC

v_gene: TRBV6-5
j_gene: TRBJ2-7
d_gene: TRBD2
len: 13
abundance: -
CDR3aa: CASARTSGNEQYF
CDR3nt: TGTGCCAGCGCCCGGACTAGCGGAAACGAGCAGTACTTC

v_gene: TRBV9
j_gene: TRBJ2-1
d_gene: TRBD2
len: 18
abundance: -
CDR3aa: CASSGGTSFYGSYNEQFF
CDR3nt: TGTGCCAGCAGCGGTGGGACTAGCTTTTATGGCTCCTACAATGAGCAGTTCTTC

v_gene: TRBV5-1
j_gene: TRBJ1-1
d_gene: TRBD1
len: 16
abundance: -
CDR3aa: CASSLGGTGGVPEAFF
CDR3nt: TGCGCCAGCAGCCTTGGAGGGACAGGGGGGGTCCCTGAAGCTTTCTTT

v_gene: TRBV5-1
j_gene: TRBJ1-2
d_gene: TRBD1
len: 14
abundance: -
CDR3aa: CASSLRTGGEGYTF
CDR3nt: TGCGCCAGCAGCTTGCGGACAGGGGGGGAAGGCTACACCTTC

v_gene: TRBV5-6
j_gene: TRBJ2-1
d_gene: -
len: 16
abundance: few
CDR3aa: CASSWFGLGGYNEQFF
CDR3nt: TGTGCCAGCAGCTGGTTCGGACTAGGGGGTTACAATGAGCAGTTCTTC

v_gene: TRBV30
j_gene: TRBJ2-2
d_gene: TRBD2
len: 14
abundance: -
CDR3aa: CACMSGTNTGELFF
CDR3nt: TGTGCCTGTATGAGCGGGACCAACACCGGGGAGCTGTTTTTT

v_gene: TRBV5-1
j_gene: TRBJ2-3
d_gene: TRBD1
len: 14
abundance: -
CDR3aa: CASSGQGATDTQYF
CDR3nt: TGCGCCAGCAGCGGGCAGGGGGCCACAGATACGCAGTATTTT

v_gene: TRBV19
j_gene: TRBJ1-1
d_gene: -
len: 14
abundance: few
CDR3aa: CASSIDSYYTEAFF
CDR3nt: TGTGCCAGTAGTATTGACAGCTATTACACTGAAGCTTTCTTT

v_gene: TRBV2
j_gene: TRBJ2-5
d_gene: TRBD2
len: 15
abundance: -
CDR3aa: CASSRLAGGRETQYF
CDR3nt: TGTGCCAGCAGTAGGTTAGCGGGAGGGAGGGAGACCCAGTACTTC

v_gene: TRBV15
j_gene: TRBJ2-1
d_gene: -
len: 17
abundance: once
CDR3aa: CATSRDIGRGFNNEQFF
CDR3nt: TGTGCCACCAGCAGAGATATAGGCAGGGGATTTAACAATGAGCAGTTCTTC

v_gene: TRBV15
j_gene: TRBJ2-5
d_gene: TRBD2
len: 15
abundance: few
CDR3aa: CATSRGTSGQETQYF
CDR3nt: TGTGCCACCAGCCGAGGGACTAGCGGACAAGAGACCCAGTACTTC

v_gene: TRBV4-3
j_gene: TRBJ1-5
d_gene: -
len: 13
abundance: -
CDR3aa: CASSQDRGQPQHF
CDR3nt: TGCGCCAGCAGCCAAGATAGGGGGCAGCCCCAGCATTTT

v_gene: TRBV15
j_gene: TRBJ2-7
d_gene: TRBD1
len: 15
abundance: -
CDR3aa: CATSRYSGTGVEQYF
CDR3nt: TGTGCCACCAGCAGATATTCCGGGACAGGGGTCGAGCAGTACTTC

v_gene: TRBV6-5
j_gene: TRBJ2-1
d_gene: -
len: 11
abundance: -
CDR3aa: CASADLSGQFF
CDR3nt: TGTGCCAGCGCAGACTTGTCGGGGCAGTTCTTC

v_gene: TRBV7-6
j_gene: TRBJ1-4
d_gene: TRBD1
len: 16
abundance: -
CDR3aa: CASSELQGPRAEKLFF
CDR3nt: TGTGCCAGCAGCGAGTTACAGGGGCCGCGGGCTGAAAAACTGTTTTTT

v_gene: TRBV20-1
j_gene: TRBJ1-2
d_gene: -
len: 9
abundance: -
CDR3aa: CSPREGYTF
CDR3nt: TGCAGTCCTAGGGAGGGCTACACCTTC

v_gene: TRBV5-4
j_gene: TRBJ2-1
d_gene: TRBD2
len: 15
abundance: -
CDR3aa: CASLRASGRGNEQFF
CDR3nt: TGTGCCAGCCTCCGGGCTAGCGGGAGAGGCAATGAGCAGTTCTTC

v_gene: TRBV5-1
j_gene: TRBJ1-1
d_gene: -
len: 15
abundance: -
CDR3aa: CASSLPPRGYTEAFF
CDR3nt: TGCGCCAGCAGCTTGCCACCTAGGGGTTACACTGAAGCTTTCTTT

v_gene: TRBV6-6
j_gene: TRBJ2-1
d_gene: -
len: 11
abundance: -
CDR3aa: CASSYGGKQFF
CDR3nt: TGTGCCAGCAGTTACGGGGGCAAGCAGTTCTTC

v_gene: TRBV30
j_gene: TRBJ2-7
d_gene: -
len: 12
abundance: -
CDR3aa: CAWSVEGHKQYF
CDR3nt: TGTGCCTGGAGTGTAGAGGGCCACAAGCAGTACTTC

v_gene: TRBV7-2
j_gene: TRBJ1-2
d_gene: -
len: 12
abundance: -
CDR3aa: CASGGLNYGYTF
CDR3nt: TGTGCCAGCGGCGGGCTTAACTATGGCTACACCTTC

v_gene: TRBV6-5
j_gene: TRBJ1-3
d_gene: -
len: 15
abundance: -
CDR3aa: CASSSTTGTGNTIYF
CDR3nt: TGTGCCAGCAGCTCCACTACAGGGACTGGAAACACCATATATTTT

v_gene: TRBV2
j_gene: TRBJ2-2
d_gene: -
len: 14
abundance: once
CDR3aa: CASRAHGNTGELFF
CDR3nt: TGTGCCAGCAGGGCACATGGGAACACCGGGGAGCTGTTTTTT

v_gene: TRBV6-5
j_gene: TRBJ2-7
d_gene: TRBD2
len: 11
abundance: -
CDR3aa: CASSREGEQYF
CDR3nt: TGTGCCAGCAGCCGGGAGGGCGAGCAGTACTTC

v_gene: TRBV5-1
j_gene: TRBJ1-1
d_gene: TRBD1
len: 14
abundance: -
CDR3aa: CASSEGQGNTEAFF
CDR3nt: TGCGCCAGCTCTGAGGGACAGGGGAACACTGAAGCTTTCTTT

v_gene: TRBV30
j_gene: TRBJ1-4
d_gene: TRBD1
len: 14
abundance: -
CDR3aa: CAWSRDRLREKLFF
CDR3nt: TGTGCCTGGAGTAGGGACAGGCTACGCGAAAAACTGTTTTTT

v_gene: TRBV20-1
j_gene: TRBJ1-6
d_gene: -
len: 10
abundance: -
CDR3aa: CSAEGSPLHF
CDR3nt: TGCAGTGCAGAGGGATCACCCCTCCACTTT

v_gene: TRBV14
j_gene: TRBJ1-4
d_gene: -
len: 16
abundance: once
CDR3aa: CASSQDRRDRNEKLFF
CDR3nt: TGTGCCAGCAGCCAAGATAGGAGGGACCGTAATGAAAAACTGTTTTTT

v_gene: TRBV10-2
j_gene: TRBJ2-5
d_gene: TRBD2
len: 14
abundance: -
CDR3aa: CASRRTSGRETQYF
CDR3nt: TGCGCCAGCAGACGGACTAGCGGGAGAGAGACCCAGTACTTC

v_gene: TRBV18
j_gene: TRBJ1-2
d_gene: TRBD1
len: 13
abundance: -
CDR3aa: CASSPTGYYGYTF
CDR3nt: TGTGCCAGCTCACCGACAGGGTACTATGGCTACACCTTC

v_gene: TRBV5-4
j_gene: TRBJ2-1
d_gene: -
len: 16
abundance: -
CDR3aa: CASSPSYRDDYNEQFF
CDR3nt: TGTGCCAGCAGCCCCTCTTACAGGGACGACTACAATGAGCAGTTCTTC

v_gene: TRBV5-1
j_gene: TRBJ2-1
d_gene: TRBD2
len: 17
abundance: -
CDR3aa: CASSLEASGNSYNEQFF
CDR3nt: TGCGCCAGCAGCTTGGAGGCTAGCGGGAACTCCTACAATGAGCAGTTCTTC

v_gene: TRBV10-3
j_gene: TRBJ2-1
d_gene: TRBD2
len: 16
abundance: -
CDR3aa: CAISAREGREGHEQFF
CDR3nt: TGTGCCATCAGTGCCCGTGAGGGGCGGGAGGGCCATGAGCAGTTCTTC

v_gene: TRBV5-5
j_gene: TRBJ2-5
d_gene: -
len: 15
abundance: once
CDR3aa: CASSLGLGSGETQYF
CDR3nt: TGTGCCAGCAGCCTAGGACTGGGCAGTGGAGAGACCCAGTACTTC

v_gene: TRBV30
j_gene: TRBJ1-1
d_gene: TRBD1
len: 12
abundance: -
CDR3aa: CAWEQGSRKAFF
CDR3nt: TGTGCCTGGGAACAGGGGAGCAGAAAAGCTTTCTTT

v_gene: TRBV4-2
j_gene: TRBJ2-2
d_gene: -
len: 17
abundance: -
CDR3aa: CASSQFAGLAGTGELFF
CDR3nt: TGTGCCAGCAGCCAATTCGCGGGCCTCGCGGGCACCGGGGAGCTGTTTTTT

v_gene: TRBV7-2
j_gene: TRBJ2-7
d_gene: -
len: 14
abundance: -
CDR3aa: CASSFRRAVYEQYF
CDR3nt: TGTGCCAGCAGCTTCCGGAGGGCCGTCTACGAGCAGTACTTC

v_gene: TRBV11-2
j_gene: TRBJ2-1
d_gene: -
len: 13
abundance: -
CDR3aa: CASSLQGSGEQFF
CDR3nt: TGTGCCAGCAGCTTGCAGGGCTCCGGTGAGCAGTTCTTC

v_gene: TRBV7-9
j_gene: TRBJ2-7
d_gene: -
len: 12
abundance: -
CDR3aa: CASSLGTGEQYF
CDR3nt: TGTGCCAGCAGCTTAGGTACGGGCGAGCAGTACTTC

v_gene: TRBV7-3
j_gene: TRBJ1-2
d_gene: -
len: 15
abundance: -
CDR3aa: CASSLNGGGRYGYTF
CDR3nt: TGTGCCAGCAGCTTAAATGGTGGCGGGAGATATGGCTACACCTTC

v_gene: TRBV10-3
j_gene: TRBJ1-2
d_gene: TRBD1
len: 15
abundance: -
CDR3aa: CAISEGDRVNYGYTF
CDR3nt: TGTGCCATCAGTGAGGGGGACAGGGTAAACTATGGCTACACCTTC

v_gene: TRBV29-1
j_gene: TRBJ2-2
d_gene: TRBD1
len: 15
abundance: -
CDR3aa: CSVVRDRTNTGELFF
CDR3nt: TGCAGCGTTGTTCGGGACAGGACGAACACCGGGGAGCTGTTTTTT

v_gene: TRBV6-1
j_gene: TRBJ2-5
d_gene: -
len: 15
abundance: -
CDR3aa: CASSEMGRGRETQYF
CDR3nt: TGTGCCAGCAGTGAAATGGGCAGGGGTAGGGAGACCCAGTACTTC

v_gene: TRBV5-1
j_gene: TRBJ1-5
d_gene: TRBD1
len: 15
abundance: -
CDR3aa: CASSLGTGDGQPQHF
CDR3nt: TGCGCCAGCAGCTTGGGGACAGGGGACGGTCAGCCCCAGCATTTT

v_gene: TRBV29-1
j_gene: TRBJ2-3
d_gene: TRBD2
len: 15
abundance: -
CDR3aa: CSVGTSGGGSDTQYF
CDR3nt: TGCAGCGTTGGAACTAGCGGGGGGGGGTCAGATACGCAGTATTTT

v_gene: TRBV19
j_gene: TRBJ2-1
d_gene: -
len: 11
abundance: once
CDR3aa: CASSLYNEQFF
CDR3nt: TGTGCCAGTAGTCTATACAATGAGCAGTTCTTC

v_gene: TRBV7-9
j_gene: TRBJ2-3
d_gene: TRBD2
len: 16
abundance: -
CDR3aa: CASSPGTSGPGDTQYF
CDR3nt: TGTGCCAGCAGTCCCGGGACTAGTGGTCCGGGAGATACGCAGTATTTT

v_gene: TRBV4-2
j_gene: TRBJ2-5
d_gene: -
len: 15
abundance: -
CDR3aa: CASSQDGGLQETQYF
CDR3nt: TGTGCCAGCAGCCAAGATGGGGGCCTCCAAGAGACCCAGTACTTC

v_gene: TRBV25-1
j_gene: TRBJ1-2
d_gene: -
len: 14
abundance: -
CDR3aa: CASSSDHRYYGYTF
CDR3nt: TGTGCCAGCAGTAGTGATCACAGATACTATGGCTACACCTTC

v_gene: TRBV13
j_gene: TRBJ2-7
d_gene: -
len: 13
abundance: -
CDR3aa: CASSLDQVAEQYF
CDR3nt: TGTGCCAGCAGCTTAGATCAGGTTGCCGAGCAGTACTTC

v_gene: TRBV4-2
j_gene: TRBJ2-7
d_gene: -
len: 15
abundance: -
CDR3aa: CASSQALAQFHEQYF
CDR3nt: TGTGCCAGCAGCCAAGCCCTGGCCCAATTCCACGAGCAGTACTTC

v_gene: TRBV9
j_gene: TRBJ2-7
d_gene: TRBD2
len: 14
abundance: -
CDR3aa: CASSGRESSYEQYF
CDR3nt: TGTGCCAGCAGCGGGCGGGAGAGCTCCTACGAGCAGTACTTC

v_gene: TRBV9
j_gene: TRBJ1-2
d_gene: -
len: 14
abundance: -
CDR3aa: CASSGRGLLYGYTF
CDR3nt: TGTGCCAGCAGCGGAAGGGGACTGCTCTATGGCTACACCTTC

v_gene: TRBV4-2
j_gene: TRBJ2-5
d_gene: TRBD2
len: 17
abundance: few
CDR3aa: CASSPRTSGGTQETQYF
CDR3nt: TGTGCCAGCAGCCCCCGGACTAGCGGGGGTACCCAAGAGACCCAGTACTTC

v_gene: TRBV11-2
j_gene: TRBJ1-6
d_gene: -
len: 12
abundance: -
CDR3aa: CASSGQNSPLHF
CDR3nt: TGTGCCAGCAGCGGACAGAATTCACCCCTCCACTTT

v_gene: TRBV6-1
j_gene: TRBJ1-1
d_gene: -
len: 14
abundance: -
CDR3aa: CASSEAQVNTEAFF
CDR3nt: TGTGCCAGCAGTGAAGCGCAGGTGAACACTGAAGCTTTCTTT